Each of the 20 T cell receptor beta chains below was sequenced from the same sample in a study of kidney transplant recipient with SARS-CoV-2 infection. TCRdb analysed the reads with MiXCR anew, one entry per CDR3 protein. The sample includes fewer than 250,000 distinct CDR3 sequences, around 26% of them seen just once. This specimen was a blood sample, taken at baseline and between days 110 and 120 from a kidney transplant recipient. The receptors derive from a male patient in his 30s who had COVID-19 and was a kidney transplant recipient. Some T cells could come from the graft donor.

This clonotype occurred many times. The J gene is TRBJ1-2, the V gene TRBV20-1; no definite D call. The CDR3 is 16 amino acids. Trimming pared 5 bases from V and 4 bases from J, leaving 23 bases between. In germline, CDR1 is DFQATT, CDR2 SNEGSKA (reference sequence). CDR3 residues: CSADLELFRKTYGYTF. CDR3 DNA: TGCAGTGCTGATTTGGAGCTGTTTCGAAAGACCTATGGCTACACCTTC.

This clonotype has more than one count but fewer than ten. The CDR3 region has the DNA TGTGCCAGCAGTTATACAACCTCTATGCGAAAGACCTATGGCTACACCTTC. Residues: CASSYTTSMRKTYGYTF. This chain joins TRBV6-5 and TRBJ1-2; the D is unclear. This CDR3 comprises 17 residues. Trimming cost V 3 bases and J 4 bases, with 21 bases left between them. Germline V lookup: CDR1 MNHEY, CDR2 SVGAGI.

This clonotype was seen many times. This sequence joins TRBV7-2 and TRBJ2-7; 12 bases agree with TRBD2. V lost 2 bases to trimming and J lost 5 bases; unmatched junction nucleotides: 4. The V gene's germline CDR1 is SGHTA and CDR2 FQGNSA. CDR3 size: 15 residues. The DNA for the CDR3 is TGTGCCAGCAGCTTATCACCTAGCGGGGGGGACGAGCAGTACGTC. Its protein product is CASSLSPSGGDEQYV.

The sample holds many counts of this clonotype. The chain carries TRBV20-1 and TRBJ2-7; TRBD1 matches 8 bases. The length of the CDR3 is 15 residues. Germline CDR1 reads DFQATT; CDR2 reads SNEGSKA (reference sequence). J lost 2 bases, V lost 3 bases, and 9 bases had no gene match. The CDR3 coding sequence is TGCAGTGCTAGCGAAGGACAGGGCGGTCCCTACGAGCAGTACTTC. Amino acids: CSASEGQGGPYEQYF.

This clonotype has only a few counts. The V call is TRBV30, the J call TRBJ1-5; 10 positions agree with TRBD1. Germline V gives CDR1 GTSNPN, CDR2 SVGIG (reference sequence). Trimming removed 5 bases from V and 6 bases from J; junction bases left unmatched: 7. CDR3 length equals 14 residues. The CDR3 bases are TGTGCCTGGGCCGGGACAGGGGATGGTCAGCCCCAGCATTTT. It translates to CAWAGTGDGQPQHF.

In the case of this clonotype: The junction and the germline gene differ at one end; a read error may be behind it. The chain couples TRBV14 to TRBJ1-1; D uncertain. The CDR3 is 15 residues long. CDR1 is SGHDN and CDR2 is FVKESK in the germline V gene. The CDR3 spells CASSKDRGANTEAFF. CDR3 DNA sequence: TGTGCCAGCAGCAAAGATCGGGGAGCGAACACTGAAGCTTTCTTT.

At least ten counts were recorded for this clonotype. The chain combines TRBV28 with TRBJ1-1, with no clear D. Trimming took off 3 bases at V and 8 bases at J, with 13 bases between the two ends. The CDR3 sequence is 13 residues long. Germline values: CDR1 MDHEN, CDR2 SYDVKM. CDR3 residues: CASSFTPSVEAFF. The CDR3 DNA reads TGTGCCAGCAGTTTCACCCCCTCGGTGGAAGCTTTCTTT.

Many counts were recorded for this clonotype. V gene TRBV6-5 combines with J gene TRBJ1-2; D not resolved. The V gene's germline CDR1 is MNHEY and CDR2 SVGAGI. The CDR3 consists of 17 residues. The V end lost 5 bases, the J end lost 4 bases, and 23 bases lay between the germline ends. Written as DNA, the CDR3 is TGTGCCAGCAGTGCGCAATCCTCTATGCGAAAGACCTATGGCTACACCTTC. Translated: CASSAQSSMRKTYGYTF.

This clonotype was seen many times. It is unclear where the CDR3 begins or ends on the DNA, so no DNA is shown, and the CDR3 is as TCRdb lists it. This rearrangement joins TRBV7-5 to TRBJ1-2. TRBV7-5 is shown as a pseudogene. The CDR3 is 19 amino acids long, termini counted. The CDR3 is CISVPELSNEVGKTYGYTF.

This clonotype was observed many times. The chain combines TRBV28 with TRBJ1-4; no definite D call. The CDR3 is 12 amino acids. Germline V CDR1 and CDR2: MDHEN, SYDVKM. V was cut by 6 bases and J by 5 bases, with 7 bases left in between. CDR3 residues: CASRGGNEKLFF. The CDR3 DNA sequence: TGTGCCAGCAGAGGAGGGAATGAAAAACTGTTTTTT.

V is TRBV24-1 and J is TRBJ2-1; 11 nucleotides agree with TRBD2. In germline, CDR1 is KGHDR, CDR2 SFDVKD. J was trimmed by 8 bases and V by 4 bases; bases with no gene match: 6. This CDR3 spans 15 amino acids. The chain's CDR3 is CATSDPGTSGYEQFF. The CDR3 coding sequence is TGTGCCACCAGTGACCCCGGGACTAGCGGATATGAGCAGTTCTTC.

This clonotype was observed at least ten times. The rearrangement joins TRBV6-5 to TRBJ2-2, with 11 bases aligning to TRBD2. The CDR3 has 17 residues. Trimming took 0 bases from V and 4 from J; bases not matched to a gene: 4. The germline CDR1 and CDR2 sequences are MNHEY and SVGAGI. CDR3 loop: CASSYSLAGGPTGELFF. The CDR3 region has the DNA TGTGCCAGCAGTTACTCGTTAGCGGGAGGGCCCACCGGGGAGCTGTTTTTT.

This clonotype showed up just a few times. The chain carries TRBV4-1 and TRBJ1-1, with D possibly TRBD1 on 6 matching bases. Germline V gene lookup returns CDR1 MGHRA and CDR2 YSYEKL. The CDR3 contains 15 residues. V was trimmed by 3 bases and J by 1 base, leaving 12 bases between them. CDR3 loop: CASSQPTTGNTEAFF. In DNA form, the CDR3 reads TGCGCCAGCAGCCAGCCAACGACAGGGAACACTGAAGCTTTCTTT.

This clonotype was seen repeatedly, ten times or more. V and J are TRBV6-5 and TRBJ1-6; no clear D gene. Germline CDR1 is MNHEY and CDR2 is SVGAGI. The CDR3 is 14 amino acids. Trimming shortened V by 7 bases and J by 5 bases, and 12 bases separated the two germline ends. The CDR3 nucleotides read TGTGCCAGCAAGGACGATTTACATAATTCACCCCTCCACTTT. Amino acid sequence: CASKDDLHNSPLHF.

On this clonotype itself: Germline and junction disagree at one end, which may indicate a read error. The J gene is TRBJ2-1, the V gene TRBV3-1; 7 bases fit TRBD2. The CDR3 is made up of 16 amino acids. Germline-derived CDR1 and CDR2 are LGHDT and YNNKEL (reference sequence). The CDR3 DNA follows: TGTGCCAGCAGCCAAGGCACGCCGACGGCGGGAGAGACCCGGTACTTC. This translates into CASSQGTPTAGETRYF.

This clonotype occurred a few times. V usage is TRBV6-5 and J usage is TRBJ2-7; either TRBD1 or TRBD2 may supply D (5 bases each). Germline CDR1 is MNHEY and CDR2 is SVGAGI. CDR3 length: 10 amino acids. V lost 9 bases and J lost 4, with 7 bases in between. The CDR3 spells CAREGYEQYV. The CDR3 nucleotides are TGTGCCAGAGAGGGGTACGAGCAGTACGTC.

In its sample, this clonotype was seen many times. This sequence joins TRBV7-2 and TRBJ2-2, with D tentatively TRBD1 or TRBD2 (7 bases each). The germline CDR1 and CDR2 sequences are SGHTA and FQGNSA. The length of the CDR3 is 14 residues. V was cut by 5 bases and J by 6 bases, with 13 bases left in between. CDR3 DNA sequence: TGTGCCAGCAGCAAACAGGGGAGGGCCGGGGAGCTGTTTTTT. Its translation: CASSKQGRAGELFF.

The chain links TRBV5-1 to TRBJ2-1; D is undetermined. Per germline, CDR1 SGHRS and CDR2 YFSETQ. There are 14 residues in the CDR3. Trimming removed 4 bases at V and 7 bases at J, with 15 bases between. The CDR3 spells CASSPWAETNEQFF. The DNA for the CDR3 is TGCGCCAGCAGCCCCTGGGCCGAGACGAATGAGCAGTTCTTC.

About this clonotype itself: Just one base apart from a much larger clone, this may be a read error. The chain combines TRBV18 with TRBJ2-7; 8 bases are shared with TRBD1. Germline CDR1 is KGHSH and CDR2 is LQKENI. The CDR3 sequence is 16 residues long. The CDR3 is CVSSPIYMDREAEQYF. The CDR3 DNA sequence: TGTGTCAGCTCACCAATTTATATGGACAGGGAGGCCGAGCAGTACTTC.

A remark on this clonotype: A much larger clone differs from this one at a single base, so this may be a read error. The J gene is TRBJ1-5, the V gene TRBV7-6; D is ambiguous. The germline V gene has CDR1 SGHVS and CDR2 FNYEAQ. CDR3 length: 12 amino acids. The CDR3 region is CTSSLQHPPQHF. For the CDR3, the DNA is TGTACCAGCAGCTTACAGCATCCGCCCCAGCATTTT.